The 30 T cell receptor beta chains presented below share a single source sample, sequenced in a study of CD8 T cells in ankylosing spondylitis (dated by TCRdb to 2016 to 2017). Library preparation employed 5' RACE. The sequencer listed for this sample is Illumina HiSeq 2500. Using fastp at Q25 and MiXCR, TCRdb reprocessed the public reads and kept productive beta chains. CDR3 protein duplicates are merged, each entry listing the most common genes and DNA. The sample contains 50,000 to 75,000 distinct CDR3 sequences, roughly 6.1% of them found a single time. The ten largest clones capture approximately 5% of the sample. The sequencing input was synovial fluid, either unsorted or a sorted T cell fraction (not recorded which). The receptors shown here come from a male donor with ankylosing spondylitis.

There are many counts of this clonotype. The chain joins TRBV10-2 to TRBJ2-2; no definite D call. The V gene's germline CDR1 is WSHSY and CDR2 SAAADI. This CDR3 spans 14 amino acids. V was clipped by 10 bases and J by 0 bases, with 12 bases between them. CDR3 protein: CATRGTTNTGELFF. Here the CDR3 DNA reads TGCGCCACCCGAGGAACGACGAACACCGGGGAGCTGTTTTTT.

Remarks on this clonotype: This clone may be a read error of a much larger clone one base away. The chain couples TRBV9 to TRBJ1-6; D is undetermined. CDR1 SGDLS and CDR2 YYNGEE come from the germline V gene. The germline V and J ends were trimmed by 3 bases and 13 bases, with 14 bases remaining between them. The CDR3 runs 13 residues. CDR3 sequence: CASSGLVGNPLHF. The CDR3 DNA is TGTGCCAGCAGCGGGCTAGTGGGGAATCCCCTCCACTTT.

This clonotype has at least ten counts. The V and J genes are TRBV5-6 and TRBJ2-2, with D possibly matching TRBD2 (5 bases). There are 17 residues in the CDR3. Trimming removed 0 bases at V and 7 bases at J, with 19 bases between. The germline V gene has CDR1 SGHDT and CDR2 YYEEEE. The CDR3 DNA sequence: TGTGCCAGCAGCTTGGCCGGGCTAGCAAGGGAAAACGGGGAGCTGTTTTTT. Translation: CASSLAGLARENGELFF.

This clonotype appeared many times. The chain uses TRBV20-1 and TRBJ2-7; D may correspond to TRBD1 or TRBD2 (7 bases each). Germline V CDR1 and CDR2: DFQATT, SNEGSKA (reference sequence). The CDR3 covers 12 residues. Trimming cost V 7 bases and J 3 bases, with 13 bases left between them. The CDR3 spells CSGQGGIYEQYF. The CDR3 DNA is TGCAGTGGACAGGGAGGGATCTACGAGCAGTACTTC.

This clonotype has ten or more counts. The genes are TRBV2 and TRBJ2-5; 7 bases fit TRBD2. The CDR3 is 16 residues long. V shed 3 bases, J shed 1 base, and the junction held 8 bases outside the gene matches. Germline V gives CDR1 SNHLY, CDR2 FYNNEI. The CDR3 reads CASSDRSLAAQETQYF. The CDR3 DNA reads TGTGCCAGCAGTGACAGGAGTCTAGCGGCCCAAGAGACCCAGTACTTC.

This clonotype was recorded many times. The chain links TRBV7-2 to TRBJ2-7, with 8 bases fitting TRBD1. V lost 2 bases to trimming and J lost 6 bases; unmatched junction nucleotides: 6. The CDR3 length is 14 residues. Germline V CDR1 and CDR2: SGHTA, FQGNSA. The DNA of the CDR3 is TGTGCCAGCAGCTTAACGCAGGGGGCGGTCGAGCAGTACTTC. Its protein product is CASSLTQGAVEQYF. Full variable domain (rest looked up from reference TRBV7-2 and TRBJ2-7): GAGVSQSPSNKVTEKGKDVELRCDPISGHTALYWYRQSLGQGLEFLIYFQGNSAPDKSGLPSDRFSAERTGGSVSTLTIQRTQQEDSAVYLCASSLTQGAVEQYFGPGTRLTVT.

This clonotype was seen ten or more times. The V and J genes are TRBV7-2 and TRBJ1-1; a weak D match, TRBD1 (5 bases). V lost 0 bases and J 7 bases, leaving 15 bases between the germline ends. Per the germline V gene, CDR1 is SGHTA and CDR2 is FQGNSA. The CDR3 spans 15 residues. The CDR3 DNA reads as TGTGCCAGCAGCTTAGCGGGAGGGGTCTACGATGAAGCTTTCTTT. The encoded protein is CASSLAGGVYDEAFF. Together with reference TRBV7-2 and TRBJ1-1, the CDR3 gives the full variable domain: GAGVSQSPSNKVTEKGKDVELRCDPISGHTALYWYRQSLGQGLEFLIYFQGNSAPDKSGLPSDRFSAERTGGSVSTLTIQRTQQEDSAVYLCASSLAGGVYDEAFFGQGTRLTVV.

This clonotype was seen repeatedly, ten times or more. This sequence joins TRBV24-1 and TRBJ1-2, with D tentatively TRBD1 (5 bases). Germline V gene data show CDR1 as KGHDR and CDR2 as SFDVKD. The ends were cut back, 3 bases at V and 4 bases at J, with 8 bases in the middle. The CDR3 loop spans 13 amino acids. The CDR3 reads CATSDGAGYGYTF. The CDR3 region has the DNA TGTGCCACCAGTGATGGGGCGGGCTATGGCTACACCTTC.

CDR3 sequence (DNA): TGCACGACCTCTTCGCGCAATTCGGAGACCCAGTACTTC. Protein product: CTTSSRNSETQYF. This chain joins TRBV20-1 and TRBJ2-5; no definite D call. The CDR3 runs 13 residues. CDR1 is DFQATT and CDR2 is SNEGSKA in the germline V gene (reference sequence).

The chain has TRBV5-1 and TRBJ2-1; 10 bases map to TRBD2. The CDR3 contains 15 residues. V gave up 0 bases and J gave up 5 bases; unmatched junction bases: 2. Per the germline V gene, CDR1 is SGHRS and CDR2 is YFSETQ. Written as DNA, the CDR3 is TGCGCCAGCAGCTTGGCTAGCGGGGGTAACAATGAGCAGTTCTTC. Amino acid sequence: CASSLASGGNNEQFF.

By share, this clonotype counts as large. CDR3 sequence reads: CATQAGASRDTQYF. CDR3 in DNA: TGTGCCACCCAGGCGGGAGCGAGTAGGGATACGCAGTATTTT. The V call is TRBV7-9, the J call TRBJ2-3; 7 bases fit TRBD2. The CDR3 covers 14 residues. The junction had 13 bases not matched to a gene; V was cut back by 10 bases and J by 6 bases. Germline V lookup: CDR1 SEHNR, CDR2 FQNEAQ (reference sequence).

The V and J genes are TRBV3-1 and TRBJ2-1; 9 bases are shared with TRBD2. Germline assignment: CDR1 LGHDT and CDR2 YNNKEL (reference sequence). CDR3 length: 14 residues. J gave up 7 bases and V 7 bases, and 8 bases lay outside the gene matches. The CDR3 reads CASKRLAGANEQFF. CDR3 sequence (DNA): TGTGCCAGCAAAAGATTAGCGGGAGCTAATGAGCAGTTCTTC.

This clonotype was detected a few times. The chain couples TRBV20-1 to TRBJ2-7; D might be TRBD2 (6 bases). V was shortened by 2 bases and J by 2 bases, with 13 bases between the two germline ends. Germline-derived CDR1 and CDR2 are DFQATT and SNEGSKA (reference sequence). This CDR3 contains 14 residues. The CDR3 here is CSARWPSEPYEQYF. The CDR3 bases are TGCAGTGCTAGATGGCCTAGCGAACCCTACGAGCAGTACTTC.

This clonotype showed up many times. The V and J genes are TRBV11-1 and TRBJ2-2, with D possibly being TRBD1 (5 bases). Germline CDR1 reads SGHAT; CDR2 reads FQDESV (reference sequence). The CDR3 is 13 amino acids. The V end lost 2 bases, the J end lost 4 bases, and 5 bases lay between the germline ends. DNA of the CDR3: TGTGCCAGCAGCTTACAGGGCACCGGGGAGCTGTTTTTT. It translates to CASSLQGTGELFF.

This clonotype was seen many times. This chain joins TRBV11-2 and TRBJ2-3; maybe TRBD2 (5 bases). In germline, CDR1 is SGHAT, CDR2 FQNNGV. The V and J ends lost 2 bases and 2 bases respectively, with 14 bases between them. CDR3 length: 16 amino acids. The CDR3 is CASSLKPAGATDTQYF. CDR3 bases: TGTGCCAGCAGCTTAAAACCGGCGGGCGCCACAGATACGCAGTATTTT.

This clonotype was picked up a small number of times. This chain connects TRBV7-9 to TRBJ2-4; TRBD2 aligns across 9 bases. Unmatched junction bases numbered 1, after V lost 1 base and J lost 6 bases. This CDR3 is 14 amino acids long. Germline loops: CDR1 SEHNR, CDR2 FQNEAQ (reference sequence). CDR3 bases: TGTGCCAGCAGCTTAGGGACTAGCGTAAACATTCAGTACTTC. Its translation is CASSLGTSVNIQYF.

This clonotype was observed a few times. This chain uses TRBV18 with TRBJ2-1, with TRBD2 identical over 11 bases. The V segment lost 3 bases and the J segment 9 bases; nucleotides outside the gene matches: 13. The CDR3 spans 17 residues. CDR1 and CDR2 (germline): KGHSH, LQKENI. CDR3 DNA: TGTGCCAGCTCACCGGGTGCGGGACTAGCGGAGAGGAGTGAGCAGTTCTTC. Translated: CASSPGAGLAERSEQFF.

The gene calls are TRBV3-1 and TRBJ2-1; 9 nucleotides align to TRBD2. The CDR3 runs to 16 residues. CDR1 is LGHDT, CDR2 YNNKEL, per germline (reference sequence). Trimming cost V 4 bases and J 4 bases; bases outside gene matches: 8. In DNA, the CDR3 is TGTGCCAGCAGCCCTCTCAGACTAGCGGCGTACAATGAGCAGTTCTTC. Its protein product is CASSPLRLAAYNEQFF.

This clonotype was counted ten times or more. The rearrangement joins TRBV5-1 to TRBJ2-5; the D gene could be TRBD1 or TRBD2 (5 bases each). CDR1 and CDR2 (germline): SGHRS, YFSETQ. V lost 4 bases and J 2 bases, leaving 15 bases between the germline ends. The CDR3 consists of 15 residues. The chain's CDR3 is CASSLGWDGQETQYF. CDR3 in DNA: TGCGCCAGCAGCCTTGGATGGGACGGACAAGAGACCCAGTACTTC.

This clonotype was counted only a few times. This sequence joins TRBV18 and TRBJ2-2, with 8 bases aligning to TRBD1. CDR3 length equals 15 residues. Germline CDR1 is KGHSH and CDR2 is LQKENI. With V trimmed by 4 bases and J by 7 bases, 8 bases remained unmatched. This CDR3 reads CASSRPQGADGELFF. In DNA form, the CDR3 reads TGTGCCAGCTCACGACCTCAGGGGGCGGACGGGGAGCTGTTTTTT.

At least ten counts were recorded for this clonotype. This sequence joins TRBV3-1 and TRBJ1-5; D is undetermined. Germline CDR1 reads LGHDT; CDR2 reads YNNKEL (reference sequence). CDR3 length: 14 residues. Deletions cut 1 base from V and 1 base from J, with 5 bases between. The CDR3 spells CASSQGRSNQPQHF. For the CDR3, the DNA is TGTGCCAGCAGCCAAGGGCGGAGCAATCAGCCCCAGCATTTT.

This clonotype was detected only a few times. V gene TRBV7-6 combines with J gene TRBJ1-3; D possibly corresponds to TRBD1 (5 bases). V lost 1 base, J lost 4 bases, and 14 bases lay in between. The length of the CDR3 is 16 residues. Germline values: CDR1 SGHVS, CDR2 FNYEAQ. CDR3 amino acids: CASSLDWAGHGNTIYF. CDR3 DNA: TGTGCCAGCAGCTTAGATTGGGCAGGGCACGGAAACACCATATATTTT.

The table lists this clonotype with a few counts. The chain combines TRBV18 with TRBJ2-3, with D unresolved. The germline V and J ends were trimmed by 5 bases and 5 bases, with 2 bases remaining between them. This CDR3 spans 10 amino acids. Germline V gives CDR1 KGHSH, CDR2 LQKENI. The CDR3 loop is CASSLDTQYF. As DNA, the CDR3 is TGTGCCAGCTCATTAGATACGCAGTATTTT.

This clonotype has more than one count but fewer than ten. This rearrangement joins TRBV3-1 to TRBJ2-1; the match to TRBD2 covers 7 bases. Germline values: CDR1 LGHDT, CDR2 YNNKEL (reference sequence). The CDR3 loop spans 17 amino acids. The trim removed 3 bases at V and 8 bases at J, leaving 16 bases unmatched. The CDR3 DNA is TGTGCCAGCAGCCAGGGTTTAGCGGGCAATACAATCCATGAGCAGTTCTTC. Translated, it gives CASSQGLAGNTIHEQFF.

The chain links TRBV6-5 to TRBJ1-4; unclear D gene. Trimming took off 0 bases at V and 3 bases at J, with 14 bases between the two ends. This CDR3 is built from 17 residues. Germline V gene data show CDR1 as MNHEY and CDR2 as SVGAGI. CDR3 sequence reads: CASSYSSGGRANEKLFF. The CDR3 DNA sequence: TGTGCCAGCAGTTACTCATCAGGAGGGAGGGCTAATGAAAAACTGTTTTTT.

This clonotype has a count of ten or more. The chain recombines TRBV12-3 or TRBV12-4 with TRBJ2-1; 7 nucleotides match TRBD2. The CDR3 loop spans 12 amino acids. With 11 bases clipped from V and 9 bases from J, the junction kept 10 bases outside the gene matches. CDR3 region: CAVPGGWGEQFF. The CDR3 DNA is TGTGCCGTTCCGGGGGGTTGGGGTGAGCAGTTCTTC.

This clonotype occurred many times. The CDR3 bases are TGCAGTGCCCGACCCCTTAGCGGGAGCAGAGAGACCCAGTACTTC. Amino acid sequence: CSARPLSGSRETQYF. The chain joins TRBV20-1 to TRBJ2-5; TRBD2 aligns across 9 bases. V dropped 6 bases and J dropped 4; count of bases not matched to a gene: 12. Germline V lookup: CDR1 DFQATT, CDR2 SNEGSKA (reference sequence). This CDR3 contains 15 residues.

This clonotype appeared many times. The DNA is omitted, as the CDR3 cannot be located on it reliably, and the CDR3 follows TCRdb's listing. The chain links TRBV6-2 or TRBV6-3 to TRBJ2-5. Including both end residues, the CDR3 is 12 amino acids long. From germline, CDR1 is MNHEY and CDR2 SVGEGT. CDR3 sequence reads: CASSSSKRTQYF.

This clonotype was detected only a few times. The chain links TRBV29-1 to TRBJ1-4; possibly TRBD1 for D (6 bases). With 4 bases removed from V and 2 bases from J, the gap between germline ends came to 14 bases. The CDR3 has 15 amino acids. CDR1 is SQVTM, CDR2 ANQGSEA, per germline. The CDR3 DNA is TGCAGCGTTGCCCTCTTTACAGGGACTAATGAAAAACTGTTTTTT. It encodes CSVALFTGTNEKLFF.

This chain uses TRBV5-1 with TRBJ2-1; 10 bases line up with TRBD2. This CDR3 is 15 amino acids long. CDR1 and CDR2 (germline): SGHRS, YFSETQ. Trimming cost V 4 bases and J 8 bases; bases outside gene matches: 9. The CDR3, as DNA: TGCGCCAGCAGCCTGAGTAGCGGGAGGTCGGATGAGCAGTTCTTC. Translated, it gives CASSLSSGRSDEQFF.